This T cell receptor beta chain was sequenced for a study of blood T cell repertoires in COVID-19 (dated by TCRdb to about 2020). The study in broad terms: The collaborator samples originated in the United States, Italy and Spain and spanned the acute and convalescent phases of COVID-19. The material from the prospective study consisted of cDNA or gDNA derived from T cells, B-cell-depleted T cells, or PBMCs. Subjects who had been exposed to COVID-19, were actively infected with it, or had recovered from it provided the deeply sampled blood TCRbeta repertoires that made up the dataset. The repertoires were released in a freely available public database intended as a resource for research on the immune response to SARS-CoV-2. The samples were drawn from the first 160 participants of the ongoing ImmuneRACE study and from some 1,300 subjects provided by 6 global collaborators. Sample metadata almost always included a de-identified subject ID, COVID-19 status, age in years and sex. Where HLA class I and class II types were available, the types were taken from metadata supplied by the sample provider, not from assay-based typing. Beyond this particular receptor, the publication reports: The quantity of clinical and demographic metadata differed by source and by participant and was supplied without curation.

This clone was picked up a small number of times. This clone's antigen is unknown. Base qualities are not at hand, and no much larger clone is one base apart. As encoded in the germline V gene (reference sequence), CDR1 is MNHEY while CDR2 is SMNVEV. The CDR3, from cysteine to phenylalanine, totals 12 residues. Kept here is only the CDR3 DNA, which spans 36 bases and is read in frame from base 1. Deletion took 2 bases off V and 11 bases off J, with a span of 12 bases between the germline ends. In Seattle, one collaborating source enrolled patients while the infection was active and tracked those patients longitudinally over the course of disease. Whole blood was collected in K2EDTA tubes by collaborating institutions according to the institutions' own protocols. For TCRbeta analysis, collaborators shipped samples as frozen whole blood, isolated PBMCs, or DNA extracted from either of those sample types.

The immunoSEQ Assay, a bias-controlled multiplex PCR, was used to amplify TCRbeta CDR3 regions from genomic DNA. Per the authors' processing: The number of nucleated cells in each sample was estimated by amplification of reference gene primers within the assay. To quantify the absolute abundance of each unique TCRbeta CDR3 rearrangement, sequence reads were collapsed and filtered. For each sample, productive Simpson clonality was calculated as the square root of Simpson's diversity index over productive rearrangements. This is the immuneACCESS table as TCRdb keeps it, with only in-frame sequences that have V and J called. A part of the clones is gone; compared with another copy, unresolved V genes explain less than half, and the rest is unexplained. The D gene and trimming were derived from the DNA, and the V and J assignments and clone size from that table. Counted in this sample were a few hundred thousand clones; about 87% of them appeared once. 10% to 15% of the sample goes to the ten largest clones.

This receptor was identified in a woman aged 50 to 65 with COVID-19, enrolled during active disease. Sequencing was performed on peripheral blood. In this chain, TRBV27 is recombined with TRBJ1-1; TRBD1 is a weak D gene call, 6 bases matching. The DNA sequence reads TGTGCCAGCAGTTTAGGGGGGGCGCTTGCTTTCTTT. Its product reads: CASSLGGALAFF.